This T cell receptor (beta chain) was recorded in a study of blood T cell repertoires in COVID-19. Study details: The origin of the acute and convalescent COVID-19 samples was the United States, Italy and Spain. Sample material is recorded as cDNA or gDNA derived from T cells, B-cell-depleted T cells, or PBMCs.

In the original processing: Using reference gene primer amplification, nucleated cell counts were estimated. Measured with immunoSEQ multiplex PCR; TCRdb has only the in-frame clones, and not every one. The D gene and trimming were derived from the DNA, and the V and J assignments and clone size from that table. The table includes 150,000 to 170,000 clones, 70% to 85% detected once. Sequenced sample: peripheral blood. The TCR comes from a woman in her sixties or seventies with acute or convalescent COVID-19.

The CDR3 sequence is CASSGERVTNYGYTF. Written as DNA, the CDR3 is TGTGCCAGCAGTGGGGAGAGGGTGACTAACTATGGCTACACCTTC. This chain uses TRBV2 with TRBJ1-2; D gene ambiguous. The V gene's germline CDR1 is SNHLY and CDR2 FYNNEI. The CDR3 loop spans 15 amino acids. Trimming took 4 bases from V and 0 from J, leaving 12 bases between them.